The 29 T cell receptor beta chains reported below all come from one sample, sequenced in a study of blood T cell repertoires in COVID-19. The data were produced by immunoSEQ multiplex PCR, yet TCRdb's version contains in-frame clones alone and is incomplete. The sample lists 450,000 to 500,000 clones, 70% to 90% occurring once. Sequencing was performed on peripheral blood. These receptors were taken from a human donor in a cohort sampled during active COVID-19.

CDR3 amino acids: CASSPSIGGVETEAFF. In DNA, the CDR3 is TGTGCCAGCAGTCCTAGCATCGGAGGGGTGGAGACTGAAGCTTTCTTT. V and J are TRBV7-9 and TRBJ1-1; maybe TRBD1 (5 bases). Germline values: CDR1 SEHNR, CDR2 FQNEAQ (reference sequence). V shed 6 bases and J shed 5 bases, with 22 bases lying between them. CDR3 size: 16 residues. Based on the CDR3 plus reference TRBV7-9 and TRBJ1-1, the full variable domain is DTGVSQNPRHKITKRGQNVTFRCDPISEHNRLYWYRQTLGQGPEFLTYFQNEAQLEKSRLLSDRFSAERPKGSFSTLEIQRTEQGDSAMYLCASSPSIGGVETEAFFGQGTRLTVV.

The genes are TRBV5-1 and TRBJ1-3; D remains unclear. Deletions cut 2 bases from V and 6 bases from J, with 12 bases between. This CDR3 comprises 14 residues. The germline CDR1 and CDR2 sequences are SGHRS and YFSETQ. The CDR3: CASSFDPEENTIYF. CDR3 in DNA: TGCGCCAGCAGCTTTGACCCGGAGGAAAACACCATATATTTT.

The chain couples TRBV7-3 to TRBJ2-5; TRBD2 matches 9 bases. This CDR3 is built from 18 residues. Germline-derived CDR1 and CDR2 are SGHTA and FQGTGA. V trimming: 5 bases; J trimming: 4 bases; junction bases outside the gene matches: 17. CDR3 sequence: CASSPLPSSGMGPETQYF. CDR3 coding DNA: TGTGCCAGCAGCCCTCTTCCCTCTAGCGGGATGGGCCCAGAGACCCAGTACTTC.

This clone was recorded a few times. The chain has TRBV27 and TRBJ2-3, with a weak D call TRBD2 (6 bases). The CDR3 loop spans 14 amino acids. V was pared by 6 bases and J by 0 bases, with 10 bases between. The germline V gene encodes CDR1 MNHEY and CDR2 SMNVEV (reference sequence). The CDR3 sequence is CASRGRGSTDTQYF. CDR3 bases: TGTGCCAGCAGGGGACGGGGGAGCACAGATACGCAGTATTTT.

This clone has just one count. The chain is built from TRBV9 and TRBJ1-1; TRBD1 matches 9 bases. Unmatched junction bases numbered 6, after V lost 2 bases and J lost 4 bases. The CDR3 spans 15 residues. The germline gives CDR1 SGDLS, CDR2 YYNGEE. This CDR3 reads CASSVGDRVGTEAFF. The CDR3 DNA is TGTGCCAGCAGCGTTGGGGACAGGGTGGGCACTGAAGCTTTCTTT.

The chain recombines TRBV2 with TRBJ1-2, with D perhaps matching TRBD1 (5 bases). This CDR3 contains 14 residues. Germline-derived CDR1 and CDR2 are SNHLY and FYNNEI. V dropped 7 bases and J dropped 6 bases, with 18 bases sitting between them. DNA of the CDR3: TGTGCCAGCAAAATCAGGGCGACGGGGGATGGCTACACCTTC. It codes for CASKIRATGDGYTF.

This clone was seen a single time. The CDR3 region has the DNA TGTGCCAGTAAAACGACAGGGGAGGATGGCTACACCTTC. Its protein product is CASKTTGEDGYTF. The V call is TRBV19, the J call TRBJ1-2, with 8 nucleotides matching TRBD1. Trimming cost V 7 bases and J 6 bases; bases outside gene matches: 7. This CDR3 has 13 residues. Per the germline V gene, CDR1 is LNHDA and CDR2 is SQIVND (reference sequence).

The gene calls are TRBV25-1 and TRBJ1-2; weak D call: TRBD1 (6 bases). Germline V CDR1 and CDR2: MGHDK, SYGVNS. With 0 bases removed from V and 8 bases from J, the gap between germline ends came to 16 bases. This CDR3 has 15 amino acids. The CDR3 DNA follows: TGTGCCAGCAGTGAATATATAGGGGGTCCAGGCGGCTACACCTTC. This translates into CASSEYIGGPGGYTF.

The V and J genes are TRBV29-1 and TRBJ2-3; 12 bases align to TRBD2. Germline CDR1 SQVTM, CDR2 ANQGSEA. The length of the CDR3 is 15 residues. J lost 2 bases, V lost 4 bases, and 4 bases had no gene match. The DNA for the CDR3 is TGCAGCGTTGTACTAGCGGGAGGTAACACAGATACGCAGTATTTT. It specifies CSVVLAGGNTDTQYF.

This chain links TRBV28 with TRBJ2-5; TRBD2 matches at 8 bases. The CDR3 is 14 amino acids. V dropped 2 bases and J dropped 5; count of bases not matched to a gene: 4. Germline lookup yields CDR1 MDHEN and CDR2 SYDVKM. The DNA of the CDR3 is TGTGCCAGCAGTTTAGCGGGGGGCTATGAGACCCAGTACTTC. It encodes CASSLAGGYETQYF.

The V call is TRBV6-6, the J call TRBJ2-7; D might be TRBD2 (7 bases). From germline, CDR1 is MNHNY and CDR2 SVGAGI (reference sequence). CDR3 size: 15 residues. Trimming removed 5 bases from V and 3 bases from J, with 17 bases in between. The CDR3 coding sequence is TGTGCCAGCAGTCGCCCGGGGGGCCCGAACTACGAGCAGTACTTC. Translated, it gives CASSRPGGPNYEQYF.

The V call is TRBV7-8, the J call TRBJ2-3; 12 bases map to TRBD2. The V gene's germline CDR1 is SGHVS and CDR2 FQNEAQ. Losses at the gene ends were 0 bases for V and 2 bases for J; bases not matched to a gene: 12. This CDR3 contains 20 residues. CDR3 protein: CASSLARTSGNGRDTDTQYF. Written as DNA, the CDR3 is TGTGCCAGCAGCTTAGCGCGGACTAGCGGGAATGGTAGGGACACAGATACGCAGTATTTT.

The rearrangement uses TRBV6-5 and TRBJ1-2; D remains ambiguous. V was shortened by 6 bases and J by 3 bases, with 14 bases between the two germline ends. The CDR3 length is 14 residues. Looked up from germline, CDR1 is MNHEY and CDR2 is SVGAGI. CDR3 loop: CASRASGSDYGYTF. In DNA, the CDR3 is TGTGCCAGCAGGGCCTCGGGGTCGGACTATGGCTACACCTTC.

This chain joins TRBV2 and TRBJ1-2, with D maybe TRBD1 (5 bases). This CDR3 has 13 amino acids. From germline, CDR1 is SNHLY and CDR2 FYNNEI. V was clipped by 3 bases and J by 3 bases, with 8 bases between them. CDR3 in amino acids: CASSDREDYGYTF. In DNA, the CDR3 is TGTGCCAGCAGTGACAGGGAGGACTATGGCTACACCTTC.

The rearrangement joins TRBV3-1 (or the pseudogene TRBV3-2) to TRBJ1-4; D not resolved. CDR3 length: 11 amino acids. V dropped 4 bases and J dropped 5 bases, with 2 bases sitting between them. Germline-derived CDR1 and CDR2 are LGHDT and YNNKEL (reference sequence). The DNA of the CDR3 is TGTGCCAGCAGCCTAAATGAAAAACTGTTTTTT. Encoded protein: CASSLNEKLFF.

The gene calls are TRBV25-1 and TRBJ1-2, with a tentative D call TRBD1 (5 bases). Trimming took off 0 bases at V and 8 bases at J, with 10 bases between the two ends. Germline V lookup: CDR1 MGHDK, CDR2 SYGVNS. The CDR3 length is 13 residues. CDR3 in DNA: TGTGCCAGCAGTGAATACGCAGGGTTAGGCTACACCTTC. This gives the protein CASSEYAGLGYTF.

This chain joins TRBV7-9 and TRBJ1-2; D is perhaps TRBD1 (6 bases). In germline, CDR1 is SEHNR, CDR2 FQNEAQ (reference sequence). Trimming cost V 1 base and J 6 bases, with 12 bases left between them. The CDR3 runs 14 residues. In DNA, the CDR3 is TGTGCCAGCAGCTTAGGGGCAGGGGCGAATGGCTACACCTTC. Protein sequence: CASSLGAGANGYTF.

For the CDR3, the DNA is TGCAGTGCTAGTTTGGCCCGTAGCGGGAGCTCCTACGAGCAGTACTTC. This gives the protein CSASLARSGSSYEQYF. The chain couples TRBV20-1 to TRBJ2-7, with 9 bases aligning to TRBD2. Germline assignment: CDR1 DFQATT and CDR2 SNEGSKA (reference sequence). V shed 3 bases, J shed 0 bases, and the junction held 9 bases outside the gene matches. The CDR3 contains 16 residues.

This clone was seen only a few times. The chain couples TRBV4-1 to TRBJ2-5; D remains ambiguous. V was shortened by 4 bases and J by 2 bases, with 11 bases between the two germline ends. This CDR3 is 14 amino acids long. Germline lookup yields CDR1 MGHRA and CDR2 YSYEKL. The CDR3 sequence is CASSPLMFQETQYF. The CDR3 nucleotides are TGCGCCAGCAGCCCTCTTATGTTTCAAGAGACCCAGTACTTC.

CDR3 coding DNA: TGTGCCAGCAGTCCCCGACTAGTAGACATTCAGTACTTC. Its translation is CASSPRLVDIQYF. The V call is TRBV2, the J call TRBJ2-4; possible D gene TRBD2, 6 bases. The CDR3 is 13 amino acids. CDR1 SNHLY and CDR2 FYNNEI come from the germline V gene. Trimming took 5 bases from V and 8 from J, leaving 13 bases between them.

The CDR3 DNA sequence: TGTGCCAGCAGCTCCAGGAACGTGAGAGCTGGAAACACCATATATTTT. Its protein is CASSSRNVRAGNTIYF. The chain is built from TRBV5-8 and TRBJ1-3; D gene uncertain. This CDR3 is 16 amino acids long. Germline V gene data show CDR1 as SGHTS and CDR2 as YDEGEE. V was cut by 3 bases and J by 2 bases, with 15 bases left in between.

V gene TRBV24-1 combines with J gene TRBJ1-5, with a possible D match to TRBD1 (5 bases). The CDR3 has 13 amino acids. Looked up from germline, CDR1 is KGHDR and CDR2 is SFDVKD. Trimming took 5 bases from V and 4 from J, leaving 8 bases between them. The chain's CDR3 is CATSGRGNQPQHF. In nucleotides, the CDR3 is TGTGCCACCAGTGGAAGGGGTAATCAGCCCCAGCATTTT.

The CDR3 spells CASSFPQGQPQHF. The CDR3 DNA is TGTGCCAGCAGCTTTCCCCAGGGTCAGCCCCAGCATTTT. The chain is built from TRBV7-2 and TRBJ1-5, with a tentative D call TRBD1 (5 bases). There are 13 residues in the CDR3. The germline CDR1 and CDR2 sequences are SGHTA and FQGNSA. The V gene lost 3 bases and the J gene lost 6 bases, with 9 bases spanning the gap. Full variable domain (outside the CDR3, taken from reference TRBV7-2 and TRBJ1-5): GAGVSQSPSNKVTEKGKDVELRCDPISGHTALYWYRQSLGQGLEFLIYFQGNSAPDKSGLPSDRFSAERTGGSVSTLTIQRTQQEDSAVYLCASSFPQGQPQHFGDGTRLSIL.

With respect to this clone: Within the sample, other DNA sequences also encode this same CDR3. The V gene is TRBV5-1, the J gene TRBJ1-1; D is perhaps TRBD1 (5 bases). The V gene lost 5 bases and the J gene lost 2 bases, with 10 bases spanning the gap. The CDR3 is made up of 13 amino acids. Per the germline V gene, CDR1 is SGHRS and CDR2 is YFSETQ. In DNA, the CDR3 is TGCGCCAGCAGGAGAGACAGTAACACTGAAGCTTTCTTT. Translating it yields CASRRDSNTEAFF. Full variable domain (remainder filled in from reference TRBV5-1 and TRBJ1-1): KAGVTQTPRYLIKTRGQQVTLSCSPISGHRSVSWYQQTPGQGLQFLFEYFSETQRNKGNFPGRFSGRQFSNSRSEMNVSTLELGDSALYLCASRRDSNTEAFFGQGTRLTVV.

V gene TRBV30 combines with J gene TRBJ1-2; TRBD1 matches 7 bases. V shed 0 bases and J 10 bases; nucleotides not matched to a gene: 17. CDR3 length: 16 residues. Germline V gives CDR1 GTSNPN, CDR2 SVGIG (reference sequence). In nucleotides, the CDR3 is TGTGCCTGGAGTGTCCGACAGATTCCGGGACAGCGTTACTACACCTTC. Encoded protein: CAWSVRQIPGQRYYTF.

This chain links TRBV5-1 with TRBJ1-1; 11 bases agree with TRBD1. The CDR3 spans 13 residues. V lost 4 bases and J lost 7; bases outside the gene matches: 3. CDR1 and CDR2 (germline): SGHRS, YFSETQ. The DNA for the CDR3 is TGCGCCAGCAGCGGCGGGACAGGGGGTGAAGCTTTCTTT. Translated, it gives CASSGGTGGEAFF.

The gene calls are TRBV27 and TRBJ2-7, with 11 bases matching TRBD2. V was pared by 3 bases and J by 9 bases, with 10 bases of the junction left unmatched. CDR1 and CDR2 from the germline V gene are MNHEY and SMNVEV (reference sequence). The CDR3 consists of 15 residues. Here the CDR3 DNA reads TGTGCCAGCAGTTTTGGTGGGTTAGCGGGAGGGCGGCAGTACTTC. It codes for CASSFGGLAGGRQYF.

CDR3: CASSQDGLAGIYNEQFF. The CDR3 DNA reads TGCGCCAGCAGCCAAGATGGACTAGCGGGCATCTACAATGAGCAGTTCTTC. The chain couples TRBV4-3 to TRBJ2-1; 11 bases agree with TRBD2. V gave up 0 bases and J gave up 3 bases; unmatched junction bases: 4. The CDR3 spans 17 residues. CDR1 and CDR2 from the germline V gene are LGHNA and YSLEER.

The chain employs TRBV7-2 and TRBJ2-1; 7 bases fit TRBD2. This CDR3 is built from 16 residues. Germline trimming cut 2 bases from V and 2 bases from J; bases unmatched to any gene: 6. Germline CDR1 and CDR2: SGHTA and FQGNSA. This CDR3 is CASSLSGTPTYNEQFF. The CDR3 DNA reads as TGTGCCAGCAGCTTAAGCGGGACTCCTACCTACAATGAGCAGTTCTTC.